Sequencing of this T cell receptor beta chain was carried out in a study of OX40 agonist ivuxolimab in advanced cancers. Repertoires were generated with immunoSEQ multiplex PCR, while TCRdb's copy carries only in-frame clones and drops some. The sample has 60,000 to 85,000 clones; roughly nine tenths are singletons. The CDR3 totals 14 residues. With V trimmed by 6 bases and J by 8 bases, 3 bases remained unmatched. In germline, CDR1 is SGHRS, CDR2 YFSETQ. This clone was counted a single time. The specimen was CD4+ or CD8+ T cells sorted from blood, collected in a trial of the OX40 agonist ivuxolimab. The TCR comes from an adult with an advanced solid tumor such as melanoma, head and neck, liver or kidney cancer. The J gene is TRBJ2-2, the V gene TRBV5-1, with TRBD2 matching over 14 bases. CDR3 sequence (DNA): TGCGCCAGCATGGGACTAGCGGGAGATGGGGAGCTGTTTTTT. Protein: CASMGLAGDGELFF.